The 17 T cell receptor beta chains below come from one sample, sequenced in a study of T cell changes during pregnancy in multiple sclerosis. Using immunoSEQ multiplex PCR, the repertoire was profiled, and TCRdb retains in-frame clones only, with some absent. The table lists about 51,000 clones, 94% of them singletons, with 0.58% in the top ten. This material consisted of CD4+ T cells from peripheral blood mononuclear cells, taken in the second trimester of pregnancy. These receptors came from a female donor with multiple sclerosis, enrolled in a pregnancy study.

The chain couples TRBV6-6 to TRBJ1-1; 7 bases are a match to TRBD1. Germline V CDR1 and CDR2: MNHNY, SVGAGI (reference sequence). This CDR3 is 14 amino acids long. V shed 11 bases, J shed 6 bases, and the junction held 15 bases outside the gene matches. This chain's CDR3 is CASTQGGGDPEAFF. The CDR3 region has the DNA TGTGCCTCCACACAAGGAGGGGGCGATCCTGAAGCTTTCTTT.

The chain combines TRBV27 with TRBJ1-1; D may be TRBD1 (6 bases). CDR1 is MNHEY, CDR2 SMNVEV, per germline (reference sequence). The CDR3 has 15 residues. V was shortened by 1 base and J by 3 bases, with 12 bases between the two germline ends. Here the CDR3 reads CASSLWGGRDTEAFF. The CDR3 DNA reads TGTGCCAGCAGTTTATGGGGGGGGCGAGACACTGAAGCTTTCTTT.

The chain recombines TRBV7-9 with TRBJ1-1; possibly TRBD1 for D (6 bases). V lost 1 base to trimming and J lost 2 bases, with 8 bases between them. CDR3 length equals 14 residues. Germline V CDR1 and CDR2: SEHNR, FQNEAQ (reference sequence). CDR3 nucleotide sequence: TGTGCCAGCAGCTTAGGGACAGCAAACACTGAAGCTTTCTTT. Translated, it gives CASSLGTANTEAFF.

The genes are TRBV2 and TRBJ1-5, with 8 bases matching TRBD1. The length of the CDR3 is 15 residues. V lost 1 base and J lost 9; bases outside the gene matches: 8. Germline lookup yields CDR1 SNHLY and CDR2 FYNNEI. CDR3 in amino acids: CASSEGTGPIWPQHF. The DNA of the CDR3 is TGTGCCAGCAGTGAAGGGACAGGGCCCATTTGGCCCCAGCATTTT.

This rearrangement joins TRBV19 to TRBJ2-2; tentatively, D is TRBD1 (5 bases). V lost 5 bases, J lost 3 bases, and 16 bases lay in between. The CDR3 spans 16 residues. Germline V gene data show CDR1 as LNHDA and CDR2 as SQIVND (reference sequence). As DNA, the CDR3 is TGTGCCAGTAGTCTCCGGACACAACGAGACACCGGGGAGCTGTTTTTT. Protein product: CASSLRTQRDTGELFF.

This rearrangement joins TRBV19 to TRBJ1-1; 10 bases agree with TRBD1. Trimming removed 4 bases from V and 5 bases from J; junction bases left unmatched: 16. The length of the CDR3 is 18 residues. Germline V gene sequence: CDR1 LNHDA, CDR2 SQIVND (reference sequence). In DNA form, the CDR3 reads TGTGCCAGTAGTAATCCCTTTATGGACAGGGGGGGAACAACTGAAGCTTTCTTT. Amino acid sequence: CASSNPFMDRGGTTEAFF.

The V call is TRBV4-3, the J call TRBJ1-2, with 7 nucleotides matching TRBD1. The CDR3 is 16 amino acids. Looked up from germline, CDR1 is LGHNA and CDR2 is YSLEER. The ends lost 0 bases at V and 4 bases at J; junction bases unmatched: 8. The CDR3 here is CASSQDLLTGVYGYTF. Written as DNA, the CDR3 is TGCGCCAGCAGCCAAGATCTGCTCACAGGGGTCTATGGCTACACCTTC.

V usage is TRBV6-5 and J usage is TRBJ2-1, with a weak D call TRBD1 (6 bases). Germline values: CDR1 MNHEY, CDR2 SVGAGI. The V and J ends lost 6 bases and 7 bases respectively, with 13 bases between them. This CDR3 spans 13 amino acids. The chain's CDR3 is CASRWTVRNEQFF. The CDR3 bases are TGTGCCAGCAGGTGGACAGTTAGGAATGAGCAGTTCTTC.

This chain joins TRBV25-1 and TRBJ2-7, with 9 bases fitting TRBD1. CDR1 and CDR2 from the germline V gene are MGHDK and SYGVNS. V lost 3 bases to trimming and J lost 0 bases; unmatched junction nucleotides: 9. The CDR3 extends over 17 amino acids. The CDR3 here is CASSEGGQGTPSYEQYF. The CDR3 DNA is TGTGCCAGCAGTGAGGGGGGACAGGGTACTCCCTCCTACGAGCAGTACTTC.

J is TRBJ1-3 and V is TRBV9, with TRBD1 matching 7 bases. Germline values: CDR1 SGDLS, CDR2 YYNGEE. The CDR3 consists of 15 residues. After removal of 0 bases from V and 4 bases from J, the junction contained 4 bases not matched to a gene. CDR3 sequence reads: CASSVGRGSGNTIYF. The CDR3 DNA is TGTGCCAGCAGCGTAGGCAGGGGGTCGGGAAACACCATATATTTT.

The chain employs TRBV29-1 and TRBJ2-5; D may be TRBD1 (5 bases). The CDR3 is made up of 14 amino acids. The ends were cut back, 4 bases at V and 5 bases at J, with 17 bases in the middle. CDR1 is SQVTM, CDR2 ANQGSEA, per germline. DNA for the CDR3: TGCAGCGTTGTCGTACAGGAGAAGGACGAGACCCAGTACTTC. Amino acids: CSVVVQEKDETQYF. Full variable domain (outside the CDR3, taken from reference TRBV29-1 and TRBJ2-5): SAVISQKPSRDICQRGTSLTIQCQVDSQVTMMFWYRQQPGQSLTLIATANQGSEATYESGFVIDKFPISRPNLTFSTLTVSNMSPEDSSIYLCSVVVQEKDETQYFGPGTRLLVL.

The table lists this clone with a few counts. A junction boundary mismatches the germline segment, possibly from a read error. J is TRBJ1-2 and V is TRBV7-2; TRBD1 matches 9 bases. Germline V CDR1 and CDR2: SGHTA, FQGNSA. The CDR3 consists of 16 residues. CDR3 nucleotide sequence: TGTGCCAGCATCTTAGGACAGGGGACTTTTAGCTATGGCTACACCTTC. Protein sequence: CASILGQGTFSYGYTF.

The V call is TRBV19, the J call TRBJ2-5; 7 nucleotides match TRBD1. Germline V gives CDR1 LNHDA, CDR2 SQIVND (reference sequence). The CDR3 runs to 16 residues. Losses at the gene ends were 10 bases for V and 5 bases for J; bases not matched to a gene: 19. CDR3 bases: TGTGCCACTCCTGAAGACAGGGCAAGGGAAGGGGAGACCCAGTACTTC. This encodes CATPEDRAREGETQYF.

Only one count was recorded for this clone. The chain joins TRBV6-5 to TRBJ1-5; the D is unclear. This CDR3 comprises 14 residues. In germline, CDR1 is MNHEY, CDR2 SVGAGI. V was shortened by 2 bases and J by 2 bases, with 7 bases between the two germline ends. The CDR3 reads CASSYRGGNQPQHF. CDR3 nucleotide sequence: TGTGCCAGCAGTTACCGCGGGGGCAATCAGCCCCAGCATTTT.

This sequence joins TRBV19 and TRBJ2-5; D possibly corresponds to TRBD1 (6 bases). Germline CDR1 and CDR2: LNHDA and SQIVND (reference sequence). The V and J ends lost 6 bases and 3 bases respectively, with 8 bases between them. The CDR3 sequence is 12 residues long. In nucleotides, the CDR3 is TGTGCCAGTAGCAACAGGGAAGAGACCCAGTACTTC. Translated: CASSNREETQYF.

The chain is built from TRBV30 and TRBJ2-5; 10 nucleotides match TRBD2. V was pared by 1 base and J by 4 bases, with 15 bases of the junction left unmatched. The germline CDR1 and CDR2 sequences are GTSNPN and SVGIG (reference sequence). The CDR3 consists of 18 residues. The CDR3 protein is CAWSEGAGGPRRRETQYF. In DNA, the CDR3 is TGTGCCTGGAGTGAGGGAGCGGGGGGGCCAAGAAGGAGAGAGACCCAGTACTTC. Combining the CDR3 with reference TRBV30 and TRBJ2-5 gives the whole variable domain SQTIHQWPATLVQPVGSPLSLECTVEGTSNPNLYWYRQAAGRGLQLLFYSVGIGQISSEVPQNLSASRPQDRQFILSSKKLLLSDSGFYLCAWSEGAGGPRRRETQYFGPGTRLLVL.

The gene calls are TRBV29-1 and TRBJ2-3; D is uncertain. Per the germline V gene, CDR1 is SQVTM and CDR2 is ANQGSEA. The CDR3 loop spans 13 amino acids. Trimming left V 3 bases short and J 2 bases short, with 9 bases between. The CDR3 loop is CSVERGDTDTQYF. The DNA of the CDR3 is TGCAGCGTTGAGCGTGGTGACACAGATACGCAGTATTTT.